A selection of T cell receptor beta chains follows, all from one sample in a study of response to subunit inactivated influenza vaccine. A single record per CDR3 protein comes from TCRdb applying MiXCR to the RT-PCR reads. The sample holds more than 150,000 distinct CDR3 sequences, over 8.5% seen once. Specimen: CD8+ T cells sorted from PBMCs, collected less than 25 months after vaccination. These receptors were obtained from a man aged 45 to 70 who received an inactivated influenza vaccine. CDR3s include the opening cysteine and the closing phenylalanine or tryptophan. The D gene is left open where the match is weak. Size values are once, few and many counts, or a class for expanded clones, and some rows have none.

d_call,clone_size,j_call,v_call,cdr3_nt,cdr3_aa
NA,few,TRBJ1-1,TRBV4-2,TGTGCCAGCAGCACGGGGGCTATTGAAGCTTTCTTT,CASSTGAIEAFF
NA,NA,TRBJ1-4,TRBV2,TGTGCCAGCAGTGGGCAAGAGGGCCTGCGGGAAAAACTGTTTTTT,CASSGQEGLREKLFF
NA,many,TRBJ2-7,TRBV29-1,TGCAGCGTCTTCCGGGATTACGAGCAGTACTTC,CSVFRDYEQYF
TRBD2,NA,TRBJ2-5,TRBV4-1,TGCGCCAGCAGCCAAGACCCTAGCGGGAGTTGGGAGACCCAGTACTTC,CASSQDPSGSWETQYF
NA,few,TRBJ1-1,TRBV29-1,TGCAGCACTAATACAGGAATGAACACTGAAGCTTTCTTT,CSTNTGMNTEAFF
NA,many,TRBJ2-3,TRBV27,TGTGCCAGCAGTTGGTTTGATACGCAGTATTTT,CASSWFDTQYF
NA,many,TRBJ2-1,TRBV11-2,TGTGCCAGCAGCCCTGAGGACATCGAGCAGTTCTTC,CASSPEDIEQFF
NA,NA,TRBJ2-7,TRBV7-6,TGTGCCAGCAGTCCCGGCGGAGGACCCATCTGGGAGCAGTACTTC,CASSPGGGPIWEQYF
NA,few,TRBJ1-2,TRBV12-3/TRBV12-4,TGTGCCAGCAGTTTAGGGCAGGGGAAGGACTATGGCTACACCTTC,CASSLGQGKDYGYTF
TRBD2,few,TRBJ2-7,TRBV7-8,TGTGCCAGCAGCTTGCTAGCGGGGGGGTCCTCTCGGGAGCAGTACTTC,CASSLLAGGSSREQYF
NA,many,TRBJ1-1,TRBV6-5,TGTGCCAGCAGTTACGTGGGGGCGATTGATGAAGCTTTCTTT,CASSYVGAIDEAFF
NA,NA,TRBJ2-7,TRBV29-1,TGCAGCGTTGTGGGGACTCAGACCTACGAGCAGTACTTC,CSVVGTQTYEQYF
NA,NA,TRBJ1-5,TRBV21-1,TGTGCCATCCTCTCCGGGGACATAGGTGGATTTTATAGCAATCAGCCCCAGCATTTT,CAILSGDIGGFYSNQPQHF
NA,few,TRBJ2-1,TRBV20-1,TGCAGTGCTAGAGATGGAGGGGGGCTATCCTACAATGAGCAGTTCTTC,CSARDGGGLSYNEQFF
NA,few,TRBJ2-7,TRBV4-2,TGTGCCAGCAGCCAAGAAGGTGCCTACGAGCAGTACTTC,CASSQEGAYEQYF
NA,NA,TRBJ2-1,TRBV6-5,TGTGCCAGCAGTTACCCCCCGGCGAGCTCCTACAATGAGCAGTTCTTC,CASSYPPASSYNEQFF
NA,few,TRBJ1-5,TRBV6-1,TGTGCCAGCAAAGACAGTATGAATCAGCCCCAGCATTTT,CASKDSMNQPQHF
TRBD2,NA,TRBJ2-1,TRBV11-1,TGTGCCAGCAGCTTAGATTCTAGCGGGGGGGCACCGAACTACAATGAGCAGTTCTTC,CASSLDSSGGAPNYNEQFF
NA,NA,TRBJ2-7,TRBV7-2,TGTGCCAGCAGCCTTCTGGTGCACGAGCAGTACTTC,CASSLLVHEQYF
TRBD1,NA,TRBJ1-1,TRBV18,TGTGCCAGCTCATTCGGGACAGGGGAAGCTTTCTTT,CASSFGTGEAFF
TRBD1,NA,TRBJ2-7,TRBV6-1,TGTGCCAGCAGTGAAGCTGGGCAGGGGGTCTACGAGCAGTACTTC,CASSEAGQGVYEQYF
NA,few,TRBJ2-5,TRBV24-1,TGTGCCACCAGTGATTCCCCCAGGGGAGAGACCCAGTACTTC,CATSDSPRGETQYF